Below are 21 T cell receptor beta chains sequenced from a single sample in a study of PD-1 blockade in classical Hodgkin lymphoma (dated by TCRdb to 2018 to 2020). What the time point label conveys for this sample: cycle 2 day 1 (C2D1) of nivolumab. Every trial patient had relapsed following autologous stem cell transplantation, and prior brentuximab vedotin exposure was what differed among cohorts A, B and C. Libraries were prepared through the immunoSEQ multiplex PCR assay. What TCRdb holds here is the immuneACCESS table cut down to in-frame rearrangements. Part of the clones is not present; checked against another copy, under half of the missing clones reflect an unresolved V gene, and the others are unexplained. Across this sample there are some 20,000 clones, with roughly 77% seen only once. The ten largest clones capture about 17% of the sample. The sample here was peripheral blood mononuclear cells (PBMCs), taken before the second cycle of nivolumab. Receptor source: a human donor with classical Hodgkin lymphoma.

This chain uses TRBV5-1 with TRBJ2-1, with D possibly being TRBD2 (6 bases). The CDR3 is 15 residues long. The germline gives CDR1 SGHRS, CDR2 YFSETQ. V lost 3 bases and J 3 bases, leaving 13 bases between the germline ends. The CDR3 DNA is TGCGCCAGCAGCTGGACTAATTACAGCTACAATGAGCAGTTCTTC. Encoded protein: CASSWTNYSYNEQFF.

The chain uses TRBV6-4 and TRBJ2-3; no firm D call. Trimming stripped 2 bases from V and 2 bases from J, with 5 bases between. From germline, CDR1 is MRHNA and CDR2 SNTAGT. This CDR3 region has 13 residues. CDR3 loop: CASSDDLTDTQYF. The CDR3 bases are TGTGCCAGCAGTGACGACCTCACAGATACGCAGTATTTT.

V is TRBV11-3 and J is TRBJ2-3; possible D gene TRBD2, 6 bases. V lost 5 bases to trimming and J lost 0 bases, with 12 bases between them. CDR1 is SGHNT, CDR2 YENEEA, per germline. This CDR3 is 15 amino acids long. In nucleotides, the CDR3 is TGTGCCAGCAGCCCCGGACTAACAAGCACAGATACGCAGTATTTT. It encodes CASSPGLTSTDTQYF.

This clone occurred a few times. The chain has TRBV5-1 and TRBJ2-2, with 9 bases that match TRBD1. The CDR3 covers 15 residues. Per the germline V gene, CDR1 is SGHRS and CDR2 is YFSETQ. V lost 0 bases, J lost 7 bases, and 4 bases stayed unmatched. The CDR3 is CASSLDRGLGGELFF. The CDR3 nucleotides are TGCGCCAGCAGCTTGGACAGGGGGCTTGGCGGGGAGCTGTTTTTT.

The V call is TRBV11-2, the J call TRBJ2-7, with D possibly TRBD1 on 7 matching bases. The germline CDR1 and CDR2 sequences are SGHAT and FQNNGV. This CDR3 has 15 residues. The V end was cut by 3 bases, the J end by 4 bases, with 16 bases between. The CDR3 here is CASSFNQGGGYEQYV. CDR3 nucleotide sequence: TGTGCCAGCAGCTTTAATCAGGGGGGTGGGTACGAGCAGTACGTC.

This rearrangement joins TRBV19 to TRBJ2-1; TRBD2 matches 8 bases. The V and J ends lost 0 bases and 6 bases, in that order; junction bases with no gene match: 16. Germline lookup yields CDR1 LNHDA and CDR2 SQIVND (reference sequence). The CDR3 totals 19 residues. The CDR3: CASSIDPKRETRWSNEQFF. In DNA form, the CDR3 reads TGTGCCAGTAGTATAGATCCCAAGCGGGAGACTCGATGGAGCAATGAGCAGTTCTTC.

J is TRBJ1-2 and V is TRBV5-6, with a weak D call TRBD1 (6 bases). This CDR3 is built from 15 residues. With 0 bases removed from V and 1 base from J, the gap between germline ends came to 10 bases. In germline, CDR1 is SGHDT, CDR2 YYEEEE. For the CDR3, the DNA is TGTGCCAGCAGCTTGGCGGCAGGGGTTAACTATGGCTACACCTTC. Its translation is CASSLAAGVNYGYTF.

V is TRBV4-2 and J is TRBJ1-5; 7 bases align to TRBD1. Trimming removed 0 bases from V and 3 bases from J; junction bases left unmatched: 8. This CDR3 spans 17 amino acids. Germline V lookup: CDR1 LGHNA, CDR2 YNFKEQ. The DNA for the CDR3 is TGTGCCAGCAGCCAAGAAACGACAGGGATGCCCAATCAGCCCCAGCATTTT. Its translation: CASSQETTGMPNQPQHF.

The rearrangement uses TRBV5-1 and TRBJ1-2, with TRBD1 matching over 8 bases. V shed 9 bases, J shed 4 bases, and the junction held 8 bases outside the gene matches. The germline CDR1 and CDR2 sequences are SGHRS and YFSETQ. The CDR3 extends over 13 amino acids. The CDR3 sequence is CANRTGPTYGYTF. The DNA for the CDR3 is TGCGCCAACCGGACAGGGCCTACCTATGGCTACACCTTC.

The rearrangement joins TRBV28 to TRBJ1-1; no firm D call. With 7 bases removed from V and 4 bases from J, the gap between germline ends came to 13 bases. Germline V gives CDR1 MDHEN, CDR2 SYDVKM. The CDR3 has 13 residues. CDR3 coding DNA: TGTGCCAGCAACGATGGCAGGCCCACTGAAGCTTTCTTT. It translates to CASNDGRPTEAFF.

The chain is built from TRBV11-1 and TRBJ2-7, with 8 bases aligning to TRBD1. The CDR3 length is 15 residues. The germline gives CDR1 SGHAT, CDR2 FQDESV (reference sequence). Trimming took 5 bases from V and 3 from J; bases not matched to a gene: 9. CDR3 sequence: CASSVTGGGDYEQYV. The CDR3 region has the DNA TGTGCCAGCAGCGTAACAGGGGGAGGCGACTACGAGCAGTACGTC.

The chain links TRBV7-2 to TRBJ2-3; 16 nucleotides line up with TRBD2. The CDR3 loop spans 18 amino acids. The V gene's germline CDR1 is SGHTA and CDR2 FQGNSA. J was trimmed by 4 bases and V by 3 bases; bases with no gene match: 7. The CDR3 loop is CASSLGGLAGGLSDTQYF. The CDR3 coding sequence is TGTGCCAGCAGCTTGGGGGGACTAGCGGGAGGGCTTTCAGATACGCAGTATTTT.

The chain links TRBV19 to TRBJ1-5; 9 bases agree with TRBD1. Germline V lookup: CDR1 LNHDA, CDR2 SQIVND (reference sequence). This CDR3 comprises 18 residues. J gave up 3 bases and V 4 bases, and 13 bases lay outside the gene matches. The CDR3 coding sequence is TGTGCCAGTAGTAAGGTCCCCCTCGGACAGGGGAACAATCAGCCCCAGCATTTT. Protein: CASSKVPLGQGNNQPQHF.

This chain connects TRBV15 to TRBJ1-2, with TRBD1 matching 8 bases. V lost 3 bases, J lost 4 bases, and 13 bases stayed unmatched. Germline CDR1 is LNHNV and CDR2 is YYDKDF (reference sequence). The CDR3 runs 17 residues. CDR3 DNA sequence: TGTGCCACCAGCAGGCGACGGACAGGGAACGAGGGCTATGGCTACACCTTC. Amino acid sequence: CATSRRRTGNEGYGYTF.

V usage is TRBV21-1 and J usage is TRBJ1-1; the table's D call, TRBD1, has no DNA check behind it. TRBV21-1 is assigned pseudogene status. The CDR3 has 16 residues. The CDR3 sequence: CASSPGTGGLNTEAFF. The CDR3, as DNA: TGTGCCAGCAGCCCCGGGACAGGGGGGTTAAACACTGAAGCTTTCTTT.

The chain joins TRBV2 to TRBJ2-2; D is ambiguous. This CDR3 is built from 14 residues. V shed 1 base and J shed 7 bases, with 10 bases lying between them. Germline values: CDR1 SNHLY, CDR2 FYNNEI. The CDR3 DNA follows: TGTGCCAGCAGTGAAGACGGCGCCCTCGGGGAGCTGTTTTTT. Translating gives CASSEDGALGELFF.

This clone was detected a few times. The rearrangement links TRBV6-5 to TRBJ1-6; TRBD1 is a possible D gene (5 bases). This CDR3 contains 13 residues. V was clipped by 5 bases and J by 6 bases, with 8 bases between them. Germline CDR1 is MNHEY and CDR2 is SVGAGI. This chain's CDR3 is CASSRDPNSPLHF. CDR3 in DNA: TGTGCCAGCAGTCGGGACCCTAATTCACCCCTCCACTTT.

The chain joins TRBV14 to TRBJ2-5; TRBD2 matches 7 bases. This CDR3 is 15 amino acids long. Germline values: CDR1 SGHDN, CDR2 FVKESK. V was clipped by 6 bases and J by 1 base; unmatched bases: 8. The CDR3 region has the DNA TGTGCCAGCAGAACGTGGGGGGGACTCCAAGAGACCCAGTACTTC. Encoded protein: CASRTWGGLQETQYF.

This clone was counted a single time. CDR3 DNA: TGTGCCAGCTCACCACCGGCTAGCGGGGTGGGGAAGACCCAGTACTTC. This sequence encodes CASSPPASGVGKTQYF. This rearrangement joins TRBV18 to TRBJ2-5; TRBD2 aligns across 9 bases. V gave up 0 bases and J gave up 6 bases; unmatched junction bases: 8. This CDR3 contains 16 residues. Germline V gene data show CDR1 as KGHSH and CDR2 as LQKENI.

The CDR3 is CASSLGQEALLDGYTF. In DNA, the CDR3 is TGTGCCAGCAGCCTCGGACAGGAGGCCCTCCTAGATGGCTACACCTTC. V gene TRBV28 combines with J gene TRBJ1-2; 7 bases fit TRBD1. This CDR3 region has 16 residues. The V segment lost 6 bases and the J segment 6 bases; nucleotides outside the gene matches: 16. Germline V CDR1 and CDR2: MDHEN, SYDVKM.

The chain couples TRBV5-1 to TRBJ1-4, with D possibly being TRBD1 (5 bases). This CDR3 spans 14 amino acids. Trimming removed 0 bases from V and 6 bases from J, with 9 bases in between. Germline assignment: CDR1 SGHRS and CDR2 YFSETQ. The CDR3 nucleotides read TGCGCCAGCAGCTTGGGAGGGGCAGATGAAAAACTGTTTTTT. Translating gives CASSLGGADEKLFF. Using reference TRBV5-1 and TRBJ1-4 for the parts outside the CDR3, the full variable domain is KAGVTQTPRYLIKTRGQQVTLSCSPISGHRSVSWYQQTPGQGLQFLFEYFSETQRNKGNFPGRFSGRQFSNSRSEMNVSTLELGDSALYLCASSLGGADEKLFFGSGTQLSVL.